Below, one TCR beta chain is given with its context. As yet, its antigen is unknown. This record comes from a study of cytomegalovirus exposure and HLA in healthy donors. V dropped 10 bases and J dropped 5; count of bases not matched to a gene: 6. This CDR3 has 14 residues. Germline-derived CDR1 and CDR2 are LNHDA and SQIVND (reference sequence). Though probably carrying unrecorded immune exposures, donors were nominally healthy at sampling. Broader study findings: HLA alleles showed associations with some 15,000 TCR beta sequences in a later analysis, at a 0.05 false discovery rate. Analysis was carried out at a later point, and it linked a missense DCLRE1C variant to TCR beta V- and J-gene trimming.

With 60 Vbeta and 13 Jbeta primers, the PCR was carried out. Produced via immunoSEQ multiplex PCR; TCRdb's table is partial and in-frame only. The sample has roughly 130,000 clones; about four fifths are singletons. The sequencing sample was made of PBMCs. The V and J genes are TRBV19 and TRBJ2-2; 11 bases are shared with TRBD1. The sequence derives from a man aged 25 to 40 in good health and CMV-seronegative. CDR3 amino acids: CATTDRGLTGELFF. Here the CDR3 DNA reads TGTGCCACTACGGACAGGGGGCTTACCGGGGAGCTGTTTTTT.